This T cell receptor beta chain was sequenced for a study of blood T cell repertoires in COVID-19. Overall study: There were acute and convalescent COVID-19 samples, and they came from the United States, Italy and Spain.

From germline, CDR1 is LNHDA and CDR2 SQIVND (reference sequence). CDR3 size: 13 residues. V lost 6 bases, J lost 1 base, and 9 bases lay in between. Adults between about 18 and 95 years of age took part from more than 20 US areas. Original analysis: Amplification of reference gene primers was used by the study to estimate nucleated cell counts. The method was immunoSEQ multiplex PCR; TCRdb's version includes in-frame clones alone and lacks a portion of them. Clone size and the V and J calls come from that table; the DNA yielded D and trimming. Of 340,000 or so clones in the sample, approximately 86% were seen once.

This sequence originates from a middle-aged woman with acute COVID-19. The V call is TRBV19, the J call TRBJ1-1, with a weak D call TRBD1 (5 bases). The source material was PBMCs or T cells enriched from blood (not recorded which). Here the CDR3 DNA reads TGTGCCAGTAGGGCGGGGCGGAACACTGAAGCTTTCTTT. This codes for CASRAGRNTEAFF.